This note documents a single TCR beta chain sequence. Its antigen is still unknown. The entry originates in a study of graft-versus-host responses after intestinal transplantation. Germline loops: CDR1 LNHNV, CDR2 YYDKDF (reference sequence). With V trimmed by 1 base and J by 4 bases, 9 bases remained unmatched. This CDR3 is built from 17 residues. Some clones are missing from TCRdb's copy, which holds only in-frame ones; the method was immunoSEQ multiplex PCR. The table shows tens of thousands of clones, with roughly 92% occurring only once. This clonotype was obtained from a human donor who received an intestinal transplant. The sequencing used unstimulated CD4+ T cells sorted from spleen or lymph node cells, collected before intestinal transplant. The chain couples TRBV15 to TRBJ2-3; TRBD2 agrees at 9 bases. The CDR3 DNA sequence: TGTGCCACCAGCAGAGTAGTAGCGGGAGCGTGGGCAGATACGCAGTATTTT. Its protein is CATSRVVAGAWADTQYF.